This entry concerns a single T cell receptor beta chain. This sample was included in a study of T cell responses to AZD1222 COVID-19 vaccine. Sequencing used immunoSEQ multiplex PCR; TCRdb keeps in-frame clones, though not all of them. The sample yields more than 140,000 clones, more than 80% seen once. Trimming took 10 bases from V and 0 from J, leaving 15 bases between them. The CDR3 is 14 amino acids. Germline CDR1 and CDR2: SEHNR and FQNEAQ (reference sequence). The sequence was collected from an adult in good health. This sequence joins TRBV7-9 and TRBJ1-2; D possibly corresponds to TRBD1 (5 bases). This material consisted of peripheral blood, taken on day 0 of AZD1222 vaccination. The CDR3 reads CAILWDGANYGYTF. For the CDR3, the DNA is TGTGCCATCCTCTGGGACGGAGCTAACTATGGCTACACCTTC.